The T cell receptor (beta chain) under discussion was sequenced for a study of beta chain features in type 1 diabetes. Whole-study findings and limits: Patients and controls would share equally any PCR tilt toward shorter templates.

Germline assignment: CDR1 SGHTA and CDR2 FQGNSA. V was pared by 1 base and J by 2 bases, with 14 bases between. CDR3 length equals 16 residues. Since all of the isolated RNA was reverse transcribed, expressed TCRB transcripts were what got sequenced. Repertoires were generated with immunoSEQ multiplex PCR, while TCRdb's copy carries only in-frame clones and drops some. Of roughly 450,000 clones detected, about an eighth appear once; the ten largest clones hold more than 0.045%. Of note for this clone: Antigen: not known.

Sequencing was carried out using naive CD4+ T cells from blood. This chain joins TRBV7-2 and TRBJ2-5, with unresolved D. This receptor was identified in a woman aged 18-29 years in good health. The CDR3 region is CASSLDRWVLQETQYF. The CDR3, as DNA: TGTGCCAGCAGCTTAGATAGATGGGTCCTGCAAGAGACCCAGTACTTC.